The 11 T cell receptor beta chains below were found in one sample sequenced in a study of T cell repertoires in cytomegalovirus infection (dated by TCRdb to between 2019 and 2020). Instrument on record: Illumina HiSeq 1500. The public reads were reprocessed in TCRdb via fastp at Q25 and MiXCR, keeping in-frame beta chains. Under each unique CDR3 protein, matching rows form one entry showing the most common genes and DNA. Across this sample there are 200,000 to 300,000 distinct CDR3 sequences, with roughly 10% seen only once. Jointly, the top ten make up around 15% of the sample. The sequencing input was PBMCs. These receptors were taken from a human donor in good health (CMV status not recorded). Some clones in this sample may be carry-over from other donors' samples.

This chain links TRBV28 with TRBJ1-1; the D is unclear. Looked up from germline, CDR1 is MDHEN and CDR2 is SYDVKM. This CDR3 spans 11 amino acids. V lost 4 bases, J lost 8 bases, and 8 bases lay in between. The DNA of the CDR3 is TGTGCCAGCAGTTCCCCCAACGAAGCTTTCTTT. Amino acid sequence: CASSSPNEAFF.

The sample holds a few counts of this clonotype. The chain links TRBV10-3 to TRBJ1-4, with 9 bases that match TRBD1. The length of the CDR3 is 14 residues. CDR1 ENHRY and CDR2 SYGVKD come from the germline V gene. Trimming cost V 5 bases and J 5 bases; bases outside gene matches: 3. DNA of the CDR3: TGTGCCATCAGTCCGGGACAGGGAAATGAAAAACTGTTTTTT. It is translated as CAISPGQGNEKLFF.

The sample holds many counts of this clonotype. The rearrangement joins TRBV28 to TRBJ2-3; 10 bases fit TRBD2. Germline V CDR1 and CDR2: MDHEN, SYDVKM. There are 15 residues in the CDR3. V lost 5 bases, J lost 6 bases, and 8 bases stayed unmatched. The CDR3 DNA is TGTGCCAGCAGTCTTCTAGCGGGGGTGTTGGATACGCAGTATTTT. The encoded protein is CASSLLAGVLDTQYF.

This clonotype was recorded many times. The rearrangement joins TRBV7-2 to TRBJ1-1; the match to TRBD1 covers 8 bases. The V gene end was trimmed by 1 base and the J gene end by 4 bases; junction bases not matched to a gene: 11. This CDR3 region has 17 residues. Germline values: CDR1 SGHTA, CDR2 FQGNSA. CDR3 in amino acids: CASSLDPLPTGATEAFF. The CDR3 DNA sequence: TGTGCCAGCAGCTTAGATCCCCTCCCGACAGGGGCCACTGAAGCTTTCTTT.

A few counts support this clonotype. The V gene is TRBV5-1, the J gene TRBJ1-2; D may be TRBD1 (5 bases). The V end was cut by 0 bases, the J end by 2 bases, with 8 bases between. CDR3 size: 14 residues. Per germline, CDR1 SGHRS and CDR2 YFSETQ. The CDR3 region has the DNA TGCGCCAGCAGCTTGGGACAGAAGAACTATGGCTACACCTTC. Translated: CASSLGQKNYGYTF. The full variable domain, in which reference TRBV5-1 and TRBJ1-2 provide the parts outside the CDR3, is KAGVTQTPRYLIKTRGQQVTLSCSPISGHRSVSWYQQTPGQGLQFLFEYFSETQRNKGNFPGRFSGRQFSNSRSEMNVSTLELGDSALYLCASSLGQKNYGYTFGSGTRLTVV.

This clonotype was seen only a few times. The chain combines TRBV2 with TRBJ1-4, with D tentatively TRBD1 (5 bases). The V gene lost 6 bases and the J gene lost 8 bases, with 19 bases spanning the gap. This CDR3 contains 15 residues. Germline CDR1 SNHLY, CDR2 FYNNEI. The CDR3 is CASRGRGIGGEKLFF. CDR3 nucleotides: TGTGCCAGCAGGGGACGTGGTATTGGGGGAGAAAAACTGTTTTTT.

In this sample, this clonotype turned up many times. The chain couples TRBV11-2 to TRBJ2-2; unclear D gene. This CDR3 is 14 amino acids long. With 2 bases removed from V and 1 base from J, the gap between germline ends came to 5 bases. Germline V gives CDR1 SGHAT, CDR2 FQNNGV. CDR3 in amino acids: CASSLNGNTGELFF. Written as DNA, the CDR3 is TGTGCCAGCAGCTTAAACGGGAACACCGGGGAGCTGTTTTTT. The whole variable domain, remainder taken from reference TRBV11-2 and TRBJ2-2, is EAGVAQSPRYKIIEKRQSVAFWCNPISGHATLYWYQQILGQGPKLLIQFQNNGVVDDSQLPKDRFSAERLKGVDSTLKIQPAKLEDSAVYLCASSLNGNTGELFFGEGSRLTVL.

This clonotype occurred a few times. The chain employs TRBV27 and TRBJ2-3; tentative D call: TRBD1 (6 bases). Between the trimmed V and J ends, which lost 3 bases and 1 base, there was a span of 11 bases. This CDR3 is 15 amino acids long. In germline, CDR1 is MNHEY, CDR2 SMNVEV (reference sequence). The CDR3 protein is CASSFAGVRTDTQYF. The CDR3 coding sequence is TGTGCCAGCAGTTTTGCAGGGGTCCGCACAGATACGCAGTATTTT.

The chain employs TRBV7-2 and TRBJ2-1; TRBD1 is a possible D gene (5 bases). Between the trimmed V and J ends, which lost 4 bases and 16 bases, there was a span of 20 bases. The CDR3 spans 13 residues. Germline values: CDR1 SGHTA, CDR2 FQGNSA. The CDR3 DNA reads as TGTGCCAGCAGCTCCGACGATAGGGGTGGAAGCTTCTTC. Translation gives CASSSDDRGGSFF.

This clonotype has a count of ten or more. The V and J genes are TRBV7-2 and TRBJ2-5; no firm D call. Trimming cost V 1 base and J 5 bases, with 14 bases left between them. This CDR3 region has 15 residues. Germline CDR1 SGHTA, CDR2 FQGNSA. CDR3 coding DNA: TGTGCCAGCAGCTTAGTTGGAGTATCGGTGGAGACCCAGTACTTC. Amino acids: CASSLVGVSVETQYF.

This clonotype was counted between two and nine times. V usage is TRBV18 and J usage is TRBJ2-5; 10 bases agree with TRBD1. The CDR3 contains 14 residues. The germline CDR1 and CDR2 sequences are KGHSH and LQKENI. Trimming cost V 4 bases and J 4 bases; bases outside gene matches: 3. Here the CDR3 reads CASSRGQGGETQYF. The CDR3 DNA is TGTGCCAGCTCACGAGGACAGGGGGGAGAGACCCAGTACTTC.